These 27 T cell receptor beta chains were sequenced from one sample in a study of blood T cell repertoires in COVID-19. The method was immunoSEQ multiplex PCR; TCRdb's version includes in-frame clones alone and lacks a portion of them. The table includes 250,000 to 350,000 clones, 90% detected once. The source material was PBMCs or T cells enriched from blood (not recorded which). Source of these receptors: a woman aged 18 to 35 with acute COVID-19.

CDR3 amino acids: CASSSRDRGRGYTF. CDR3 bases: TGTGCCAGCAGTTCCCGGGACAGGGGACGCGGCTACACCTTC. V is TRBV6-5 and J is TRBJ1-2; 10 nucleotides align to TRBD1. From germline, CDR1 is MNHEY and CDR2 SVGAGI. V trimming: 4 bases; J trimming: 8 bases; junction bases outside the gene matches: 7. The CDR3 runs 14 residues.

This chain joins TRBV18 and TRBJ2-7; D uncertain. The CDR3 has 12 amino acids. Trimming cost V 5 bases and J 0 bases, with 5 bases left between them. CDR1 and CDR2 from the germline V gene are KGHSH and LQKENI. For the CDR3, the DNA is TGTGCCAGCTCATCAATCTCCTACGAGCAGTACTTC. Amino acid sequence: CASSSISYEQYF.

This chain joins TRBV18 and TRBJ2-5; D ambiguous. Germline lookup yields CDR1 KGHSH and CDR2 LQKENI. The V and J ends lost 6 bases and 1 base respectively, with 12 bases between them. The CDR3 has 14 amino acids. The CDR3 DNA reads TGTGCCAGCTCGCAAGGCACAGTCCAAGAGACCCAGTACTTC. As protein: CASSQGTVQETQYF. Together with reference TRBV18 and TRBJ2-5, the CDR3 gives the full variable domain: NAGVMQNPRHLVRRRGQEARLRCSPMKGHSHVYWYRQLPEEGLKFMVYLQKENIIDESGMPKERFSAEFPKEGPSILRIQQVVRGDSAAYFCASSQGTVQETQYFGPGTRLLVL.

The chain employs TRBV29-1 and TRBJ2-1; 10 nucleotides line up with TRBD2. Germline V gene sequence: CDR1 SQVTM, CDR2 ANQGSEA. The CDR3 consists of 16 residues. The trim removed 6 bases at V and 9 bases at J, leaving 17 bases unmatched. In DNA, the CDR3 is TGCAGCGTGGACCTAGAGCGGGAGGGCCGAAGGTCTGAGCAGTTCTTC. Translation: CSVDLEREGRRSEQFF.

The CDR3 region is CASSDSPGEQDEQFF. In nucleotides, the CDR3 is TGTGCCAGCAGTGACTCACCAGGGGAACAGGATGAGCAGTTCTTC. The gene calls are TRBV6-4 and TRBJ2-1, with D possibly matching TRBD1 (6 bases). Per germline, CDR1 MRHNA and CDR2 SNTAGT. Trimming pared 0 bases from V and 8 bases from J, leaving 14 bases between. The CDR3 has 15 residues.

This clone has only one observation. The chain is built from TRBV15 and TRBJ2-1; D is unresolved. The ends were cut back, 3 bases at V and 6 bases at J, with 15 bases in the middle. The CDR3 contains 15 residues. CDR1 and CDR2 from the germline V gene are LNHNV and YYDKDF (reference sequence). The chain's CDR3 is CATSSYGIRINEQFF. DNA for the CDR3: TGTGCCACCAGCAGTTACGGCATCAGGATCAATGAGCAGTTCTTC.

The chain is built from TRBV6-5 and TRBJ1-3, with D tentatively TRBD1 (6 bases). The CDR3 totals 15 residues. Germline V CDR1 and CDR2: MNHEY, SVGAGI. Trimming cost V 6 bases and J 0 bases, with 12 bases left between them. The CDR3 DNA reads as TGTGCCAGCAGACCGGACAGCTCCTCTGGAAACACCATATATTTT. Encoded protein: CASRPDSSSGNTIYF.

The chain links TRBV5-3 to TRBJ1-1; perhaps TRBD1 as D (5 bases). TRBV5-3 is an ORF; its function is uncertain. Trimming removed 4 bases from V and 4 bases from J, with 17 bases in between. This CDR3 is 15 amino acids long. CDR3 in amino acids: CARSAPPRVVTEAFF. CDR3 DNA: TGTGCCAGAAGCGCGCCTCCCAGGGTAGTCACTGAAGCTTTCTTT.

The chain couples TRBV28 to TRBJ1-1; 8 bases fit TRBD1. Germline V gene lookup returns CDR1 MDHEN and CDR2 SYDVKM. This CDR3 is 15 amino acids long. V was clipped by 5 bases and J by 8 bases; unmatched bases: 13. CDR3 nucleotide sequence: TGTGCCAGCAGTCCCCAAGGGACAGGACGTCGCGAAGCTTTCTTT. This gives the protein CASSPQGTGRREAFF.

The genes are TRBV18 and TRBJ1-2, with D hard to call. This CDR3 is built from 13 residues. Trimming removed 0 bases from V and 7 bases from J, with 9 bases in between. Germline V lookup: CDR1 KGHSH, CDR2 LQKENI. CDR3 DNA sequence: TGTGCCAGCTCACCACCGCTGGCGGGTGGCTACACCTTC. Translating gives CASSPPLAGGYTF.

V usage is TRBV5-6 and J usage is TRBJ1-1, with D hard to call. Trimming shortened V by 1 base and J by 1 base, and 11 bases separated the two germline ends. This CDR3 spans 15 amino acids. CDR1 is SGHDT and CDR2 is YYEEEE in the germline V gene. The CDR3 protein is CASSLPGGWNTEAFF. Here the CDR3 DNA reads TGTGCCAGCAGCTTGCCTGGAGGGTGGAACACTGAAGCTTTCTTT.

There are a few counts of this clone. The junction differs from germline at one of its ends, possibly a read error. This chain links TRBV7-2 with TRBJ2-7; perhaps TRBD2 as D (6 bases). This CDR3 contains 12 residues. In germline, CDR1 is SGHTA, CDR2 FQGNSA. CDR3 region: CASSLRSAGFSF. In DNA form, the CDR3 reads TGTGCCAGCAGCTTAAGGTCCGCGGGATTCTCCTTC.

The chain links TRBV19 to TRBJ2-5; 7 nucleotides agree with TRBD1. There are 13 residues in the CDR3. J was trimmed by 5 bases and V by 5 bases; bases with no gene match: 5. Germline assignment: CDR1 LNHDA and CDR2 SQIVND (reference sequence). CDR3 region: CASSVQGRETQYF. The CDR3 DNA is TGTGCCAGTAGTGTACAGGGGCGGGAGACCCAGTACTTC.

The V and J genes are TRBV18 and TRBJ1-6, with 8 positions matching TRBD1. Trimming removed 5 bases from V and 3 bases from J; junction bases left unmatched: 3. CDR3 length: 15 amino acids. Germline V lookup: CDR1 KGHSH, CDR2 LQKENI. CDR3 sequence: CASSAGTGYNSPLHF. As DNA, the CDR3 is TGTGCCAGCTCAGCCGGGACAGGCTATAATTCACCCCTCCACTTT.

The chain employs TRBV18 and TRBJ1-1; TRBD1 is a possible D gene (6 bases). Trimming shortened V by 3 bases and J by 0 bases, and 17 bases separated the two germline ends. This CDR3 spans 17 amino acids. Germline V gene sequence: CDR1 KGHSH, CDR2 LQKENI. CDR3 sequence (DNA): TGTGCCAGCTCACCGCGCCAACAGGGAGGGATGAACACTGAAGCTTTCTTT. Its translation is CASSPRQQGGMNTEAFF.

The chain has TRBV10-2 and TRBJ2-3, with 9 bases identical to TRBD2. The CDR3 totals 18 residues. The V gene's germline CDR1 is WSHSY and CDR2 SAAADI. V dropped 2 bases and J dropped 5; count of bases not matched to a gene: 14. The CDR3 DNA follows: TGCGCCAGCAGTGAGCCGGGAACCTTAGCGGGAGACGGAGATACGCAGTATTTT. This gives the protein CASSEPGTLAGDGDTQYF.

This clone appeared a few times. The chain combines TRBV6-6 with TRBJ2-5; 14 bases map to TRBD2. Germline CDR1 is MNHNY and CDR2 is SVGAGI (reference sequence). The CDR3 covers 24 residues. The junction had 31 bases not matched to a gene; V was cut back by 5 bases and J by 5 bases. CDR3 nucleotides: TGTGCCAGCAGTCACCGGGTGCGGGGACTAACGACTAGCGGGAGGGCCCTCAGGACGGAGACCCAGTACTTC. It is translated as CASSHRVRGLTTSGRALRTETQYF.

V gene TRBV5-5 combines with J gene TRBJ1-1; 7 bases align to TRBD1. The V gene's germline CDR1 is SGHKS and CDR2 YYEKEE (reference sequence). With V trimmed by 4 bases and J by 2 bases, 11 bases remained unmatched. The CDR3 has 16 amino acids. CDR3: CASSRGPGTDNTEAFF. CDR3 nucleotides: TGTGCCAGCAGCAGGGGCCCCGGGACAGACAACACTGAAGCTTTCTTT.

This clone was observed a single time. This sequence joins TRBV7-9 and TRBJ2-1, with D tentatively TRBD2 (5 bases). The germline V gene encodes CDR1 SEHNR and CDR2 FQNEAQ (reference sequence). Deletions cut 5 bases from V and 0 bases from J, with 8 bases between. The CDR3 has 14 amino acids. CDR3 protein: CASSPGDSYNEQFF. As DNA, the CDR3 is TGTGCCAGCAGCCCCGGGGACTCCTACAATGAGCAGTTCTTC.

This chain connects TRBV18 to TRBJ2-3; D possibly corresponds to TRBD1 (7 bases). V was shortened by 0 bases and J by 3 bases, with 10 bases between the two germline ends. Germline lookup yields CDR1 KGHSH and CDR2 LQKENI. The CDR3 spans 15 residues. The CDR3 nucleotides read TGTGCCAGCTCACCACCGGAGGGGGCAACAGATACGCAGTATTTT. This codes for CASSPPEGATDTQYF.

This clone appeared once. V and J are TRBV27 and TRBJ2-7; TRBD2 matches 7 bases. Germline V CDR1 and CDR2: MNHEY, SMNVEV (reference sequence). The J segment lost 1 base and the V segment lost 7 bases, leaving 4 bases of the junction unmatched. The CDR3 sequence is 13 residues long. The CDR3 protein is CASNQAGSYEQYF. Here the CDR3 DNA reads TGTGCCAGCAACCAAGCGGGGTCCTACGAGCAGTACTTC.

Details on this clone: This same CDR3 is encoded by further DNA sequences in the sample. The chain couples TRBV7-9 to TRBJ2-2; possible D gene TRBD2, 6 bases. The CDR3 spans 14 residues. Trimming pared 2 bases from V and 5 bases from J, leaving 9 bases between. CDR1 and CDR2 (germline): SEHNR, FQNEAQ (reference sequence). DNA of the CDR3: TGTGCCAGCAGCTTATTGGGAGGTACCGGGGAGCTGTTTTTT. Its translation: CASSLLGGTGELFF.

The chain has TRBV4-1 and TRBJ2-7, with a tentative D call TRBD2 (5 bases). The CDR3 is 16 residues long. Trimming shortened V by 0 bases and J by 3 bases, and 15 bases separated the two germline ends. CDR1 and CDR2 from the germline V gene are MGHRA and YSYEKL. The CDR3 nucleotides read TGCGCCAGCAGCCAAGAGGGGATGGCTAGCCACTACGAGCAGTACTTC. Its protein product is CASSQEGMASHYEQYF.

CDR3 coding DNA: TGTGCCATCAGTGAGTTCATAGCGGGCTACGAGCAGTACTTC. Translated, it gives CAISEFIAGYEQYF. The chain has TRBV10-3 and TRBJ2-7; 7 positions match TRBD2. Germline lookup yields CDR1 ENHRY and CDR2 SYGVKD. V lost 1 base and J lost 3; bases outside the gene matches: 3. This CDR3 region has 14 residues.

CDR3 in amino acids: CASSPLLLGQAQYF. The CDR3 DNA is TGTGCCAGCAGCCCCCTCCTGCTTGGCCAAGCGCAGTATTTT. The J gene is TRBJ2-3, the V gene TRBV3-1 (or the pseudogene TRBV3-2), with D hard to call. The CDR3 covers 14 residues. Per germline, CDR1 LGHDT and CDR2 YNNKEL (reference sequence). Trimming removed 4 bases at V and 10 bases at J, with 18 bases between.

This chain links TRBV18 with TRBJ2-1; 10 bases map to TRBD2. The CDR3 sequence is 16 residues long. Germline loops: CDR1 KGHSH, CDR2 LQKENI. J lost 7 bases, V lost 1 base, and 7 bases had no gene match. DNA of the CDR3: TGTGCCAGCTCACCACTAGCGGGAGGTTCTAATAATGAGCAGTTCTTC. Its protein is CASSPLAGGSNNEQFF.

The chain recombines TRBV5-1 with TRBJ2-3, with 9 bases that match TRBD2. The V gene's germline CDR1 is SGHRS and CDR2 YFSETQ. CDR3 length: 20 residues. Trimming removed 5 bases from V and 4 bases from J; junction bases left unmatched: 23. As DNA, the CDR3 is TGCGCCAGCAGATCCTCCAGGGGGACGTTAGCGGGAGTCAGGGCAGATACGCAGTATTTT. Translated: CASRSSRGTLAGVRADTQYF. The full variable domain, completed using reference TRBV5-1 and TRBJ2-3, is KAGVTQTPRYLIKTRGQQVTLSCSPISGHRSVSWYQQTPGQGLQFLFEYFSETQRNKGNFPGRFSGRQFSNSRSEMNVSTLELGDSALYLCASRSSRGTLAGVRADTQYFGPGTRLTVL.